This record covers a single T cell receptor beta chain. What it binds is not known. This record belongs to a study of shared clonotypes between healthy human individuals. Germline assignment: CDR1 SGHRS and CDR2 YFSETQ. The CDR3 is 15 amino acids. Trimming stripped 6 bases from V and 5 bases from J, with 21 bases between. General observations from the study: Enrolling few donors narrowed the genetic and exposure-history diversity that was represented.

All donors qualified as healthy HIV-negative adults and had experienced no recent acute infections or vaccinations. Without sorting, samples used tens of millions of PBMCs for genomic DNA. Method: immunoSEQ multiplex PCR; TCRdb's copy keeps in-frame clones and lacks some. The sample lists roughly 500,000 clones, around 79% occurring once. This TCR derives from a woman between 40 and 50 years old in good health. Some clones in this sample may be carry-over from other donors' samples. Material for sequencing was PBMCs. This chain joins TRBV5-1 and TRBJ2-7; tentative D call: TRBD1 (5 bases). This CDR3 is CASTPIAGPIDEQYF. The CDR3 DNA is TGCGCCAGCACCCCCATCGCAGGGCCCATTGACGAGCAGTACTTC.